One and the same sample provided the 29 T cell receptor beta chains below, sequenced in a study of blood T cell repertoires in COVID-19. Clones were sequenced by immunoSEQ multiplex PCR, and TCRdb holds only the in-frame ones, with some missing. The sample lists approximately 430,000 clones, 86% occurring once. The specimen sequenced was peripheral blood. All receptors derive from a woman in her 30s with active or convalescent COVID-19.

This clone has only a few counts. The rearrangement uses TRBV6-4 and TRBJ2-1; D call uncertain. CDR3 length equals 15 residues. V lost 4 bases and J lost 0, with 10 bases in between. Per the germline V gene, CDR1 is MRHNA and CDR2 is SNTAGT. The CDR3 loop is CASSGVFGSYNEQFF. The CDR3 DNA sequence: TGTGCCAGCAGTGGAGTCTTTGGCTCCTACAATGAGCAGTTCTTC.

The rearrangement joins TRBV19 to TRBJ1-6; possible D gene TRBD1, 5 bases. Deletions cut 3 bases from V and 5 bases from J, with 14 bases between. The CDR3 has 16 residues. From germline, CDR1 is LNHDA and CDR2 SQIVND (reference sequence). DNA of the CDR3: TGTGCCAGTAGTATTAACCCCGACAGCGATAATTCACCCCTCCACTTT. As protein: CASSINPDSDNSPLHF.

This chain uses TRBV4-2 with TRBJ1-4; D is unresolved. This CDR3 has 16 residues. The germline V gene encodes CDR1 LGHNA and CDR2 YNFKEQ. Between the trimmed V and J ends, which lost 4 bases and 10 bases, there was a span of 22 bases. The CDR3 here is CASSPETGRDFVKLFF. The CDR3, as DNA: TGTGCCAGCAGCCCCGAAACTGGGCGGGATTTTGTAAAACTGTTTTTT.

The gene calls are TRBV5-5 and TRBJ2-6; possible D gene TRBD2, 6 bases. V dropped 0 bases and J dropped 2 bases, with 6 bases sitting between them. This CDR3 spans 15 amino acids. Germline assignment: CDR1 SGHKS and CDR2 YYEKEE (reference sequence). The CDR3 reads CASSLGRAGANVLTF. CDR3 bases: TGTGCCAGCAGCTTGGGGAGGGCTGGGGCCAACGTCCTGACTTTC. The complete variable domain, with remaining parts taken from reference TRBV5-5 and TRBJ2-6, reads DAGVTQSPTHLIKTRGQQVTLRCSPISGHKSVSWYQQVLGQGPQFIFQYYEKEERGRGNFPDRFSARQFPNYSSELNVNALLLGDSALYLCASSLGRAGANVLTFGAGSRLTVL.

The genes are TRBV19 and TRBJ2-2, with D possibly TRBD2 on 7 matching bases. In germline, CDR1 is LNHDA, CDR2 SQIVND (reference sequence). This CDR3 region has 15 residues. V lost 6 bases to trimming and J lost 3 bases, with 14 bases between them. CDR3 DNA: TGTGCCAGTAGGGACCCGGGGGGCCACACCGGGGAGCTGTTTTTT. Amino acids: CASRDPGGHTGELFF.

The chain joins TRBV7-2 to TRBJ1-6; D uncertain. Germline V gene sequence: CDR1 SGHTA, CDR2 FQGNSA. CDR3 length equals 13 residues. V was trimmed by 5 bases and J by 9 bases, leaving 11 bases between them. The CDR3 spells CASSLQVASPLHF. In nucleotides, the CDR3 is TGTGCCAGCAGCCTCCAAGTAGCTTCACCCCTCCACTTT.

The chain has TRBV19 and TRBJ2-7, with D perhaps matching TRBD2 (5 bases). Germline lookup yields CDR1 LNHDA and CDR2 SQIVND (reference sequence). The CDR3 sequence is 16 residues long. The germline V and J ends were trimmed by 1 base and 5 bases, with 18 bases remaining between them. The CDR3 is CASSIGPYGVEHEQYF. CDR3 bases: TGTGCCAGTAGTATAGGGCCCTACGGGGTGGAACACGAGCAGTACTTC.

This rearrangement joins TRBV14 to TRBJ1-2, with TRBD1 identical over 7 bases. The CDR3 length is 17 residues. The trim removed 3 bases at V and 4 bases at J, leaving 14 bases unmatched. Germline CDR1 and CDR2: SGHDN and FVKESK. CDR3 in amino acids: CASSQGQGGAGGYGYTF. The CDR3 coding sequence is TGTGCCAGCAGCCAGGGTCAGGGGGGCGCCGGGGGCTATGGCTACACCTTC.

The chain couples TRBV5-6 to TRBJ2-5, with 10 bases aligning to TRBD2. CDR1 is SGHDT, CDR2 YYEEEE, per germline. This CDR3 contains 16 residues. Trimming took 7 bases from V and 4 from J; bases not matched to a gene: 13. The CDR3 DNA is TGTGCCAGCTCAACTAGCGGGAACGGATTGCCAGAGACCCAGTACTTC. Its protein is CASSTSGNGLPETQYF.

The table lists this clone with a count of one. This rearrangement joins TRBV7-9 to TRBJ2-7; no definite D call. The CDR3 loop spans 12 amino acids. V was cut by 5 bases and J by 3 bases, with 8 bases left in between. Per the germline V gene, CDR1 is SEHNR and CDR2 is FQNEAQ (reference sequence). The CDR3 spells CASSPYGYEQYF. The DNA for the CDR3 is TGTGCCAGCAGCCCATACGGCTACGAGCAGTACTTC.

V usage is TRBV11-2 and J usage is TRBJ1-2; D gene ambiguous. The CDR3 runs to 16 residues. The V gene lost 0 bases and the J gene lost 0 bases, with 11 bases spanning the gap. Germline lookup yields CDR1 SGHAT and CDR2 FQNNGV. The CDR3 nucleotides are TGTGCCAGCAGCTTAGATCCCAATTTAGCTAACTATGGCTACACCTTC. Translating it yields CASSLDPNLANYGYTF. The variable domain in full, with the rest retrieved from reference TRBV11-2 and TRBJ1-2, is EAGVAQSPRYKIIEKRQSVAFWCNPISGHATLYWYQQILGQGPKLLIQFQNNGVVDDSQLPKDRFSAERLKGVDSTLKIQPAKLEDSAVYLCASSLDPNLANYGYTFGSGTRLTVV.

In this sample, this clone turned up once. The chain employs TRBV5-1 and TRBJ2-3; possibly TRBD2 for D (6 bases). Per germline, CDR1 SGHRS and CDR2 YFSETQ. This CDR3 comprises 15 residues. Trimming took off 1 base at V and 4 bases at J, with 13 bases between the two ends. As DNA, the CDR3 is TGCGCCAGCAGCTTGTTCGGGGGTGAGCCAGATACGCAGTATTTT. The encoded protein is CASSLFGGEPDTQYF. Full variable domain (remainder filled in from reference TRBV5-1 and TRBJ2-3): KAGVTQTPRYLIKTRGQQVTLSCSPISGHRSVSWYQQTPGQGLQFLFEYFSETQRNKGNFPGRFSGRQFSNSRSEMNVSTLELGDSALYLCASSLFGGEPDTQYFGPGTRLTVL.

The chain recombines TRBV11-2 with TRBJ2-5; 8 bases match TRBD2. CDR1 and CDR2 from the germline V gene are SGHAT and FQNNGV. This CDR3 is 15 amino acids long. Germline trimming cut 5 bases from V and 1 base from J; bases unmatched to any gene: 6. The CDR3 is CASSRGRGGQETQYF. CDR3 sequence (DNA): TGTGCCAGCAGCCGTGGCCGGGGGGGCCAAGAGACCCAGTACTTC.

The J gene is TRBJ1-2, the V gene TRBV11-2, with 8 bases that match TRBD1. Germline V gene lookup returns CDR1 SGHAT and CDR2 FQNNGV. CDR3 size: 13 residues. Trimming at V came to 1 base and at J to 9 bases, leaving 4 bases not matched to a gene. The CDR3 is CASSLAGQGSYTF. CDR3 DNA: TGTGCCAGCAGCTTAGCCGGACAGGGAAGCTACACCTTC. The full variable domain, its missing parts supplied by reference TRBV11-2 and TRBJ1-2, is EAGVAQSPRYKIIEKRQSVAFWCNPISGHATLYWYQQILGQGPKLLIQFQNNGVVDDSQLPKDRFSAERLKGVDSTLKIQPAKLEDSAVYLCASSLAGQGSYTFGSGTRLTVV.

This chain uses TRBV19 with TRBJ1-2, with D perhaps matching TRBD1 (5 bases). Trimming shortened V by 1 base and J by 1 base, and 10 bases separated the two germline ends. CDR3 length: 15 amino acids. From germline, CDR1 is LNHDA and CDR2 SQIVND (reference sequence). The CDR3 sequence is CASSIVGGDNYGYTF. CDR3 sequence (DNA): TGTGCCAGTAGTATAGTTGGAGGGGATAACTATGGCTACACCTTC.

The chain joins TRBV4-1 to TRBJ1-2, with TRBD1 matching over 9 bases. The germline gives CDR1 MGHRA, CDR2 YSYEKL. V lost 1 base to trimming and J lost 3 bases; unmatched junction nucleotides: 6. This CDR3 spans 16 amino acids. CDR3 sequence (DNA): TGCGCCAGCAGCCAAGGTCCCGGACAGGGGTACTATGGCTACACCTTC. As protein: CASSQGPGQGYYGYTF.

This chain joins TRBV18 and TRBJ1-3; no firm D call. The CDR3 consists of 13 residues. The germline V gene has CDR1 KGHSH and CDR2 LQKENI. V was shortened by 5 bases and J by 8 bases, with 13 bases between the two germline ends. The CDR3 DNA sequence: TGTGCCAGCTCATCGGCCGGGAGGGACACCATATATTTT. Encoded protein: CASSSAGRDTIYF.

This chain joins TRBV12-3 or TRBV12-4 and TRBJ2-3; weak D call: TRBD2 (5 bases). This CDR3 spans 12 amino acids. Between the trimmed V and J ends, which lost 8 bases and 2 bases, there was a span of 8 bases. CDR3 in DNA: TGTGCCAGCGGCGGGCCCACAGATACGCAGTATTTT. This encodes CASGGPTDTQYF.

The rearrangement links TRBV5-1 to TRBJ1-2; D may be TRBD1 (6 bases). V lost 0 bases and J lost 4, with 16 bases in between. Germline CDR1 reads SGHRS; CDR2 reads YFSETQ. The CDR3 has 16 amino acids. This CDR3 is CASSLGGHPDGYGYTF. CDR3 nucleotide sequence: TGCGCCAGCAGCTTGGGGGGACACCCTGATGGCTATGGCTACACCTTC.

The CDR3 nucleotides read TGCGCCAGCACCGCAGACCGGGACAGAGGTGGCTACACCTTC. Amino acids: CASTADRDRGGYTF. The J gene is TRBJ1-2, the V gene TRBV10-1, with TRBD1 identical over 7 bases. The CDR3 sequence is 14 residues long. After removal of 7 bases from V and 7 bases from J, the junction contained 12 bases not matched to a gene. Germline loops: CDR1 WNHNN, CDR2 SYGVQD (reference sequence).

The rearrangement uses TRBV19 and TRBJ1-6, with 8 bases that match TRBD1. V was pared by 3 bases and J by 8 bases, with 3 bases of the junction left unmatched. Germline CDR1 and CDR2: LNHDA and SQIVND (reference sequence). There are 14 residues in the CDR3. In DNA, the CDR3 is TGTGCCAGTAGTATTGAGGACAGGGATTCACCCCTCCACTTT. Its translation is CASSIEDRDSPLHF.

The chain uses TRBV11-3 and TRBJ2-1, with TRBD1 as a possible D gene (5 bases). V dropped 1 base and J dropped 6 bases, with 10 bases sitting between them. CDR3 length: 14 residues. Germline CDR1 is SGHNT and CDR2 is YENEEA. The CDR3 loop is CASSLGGQGNEQFF. Written as DNA, the CDR3 is TGTGCCAGCAGCTTAGGGGGCCAGGGCAATGAGCAGTTCTTC.

CDR3 sequence (DNA): TGCGCCAGCAGCTTGGGGGCAATTACCTACGAGCAGTACTTC. This translates into CASSLGAITYEQYF. The chain is built from TRBV5-1 and TRBJ2-7; the D is unclear. Trimming shortened V by 0 bases and J by 2 bases, and 9 bases separated the two germline ends. The CDR3 runs to 14 residues. The germline V gene has CDR1 SGHRS and CDR2 YFSETQ. Complete variable domain (other parts from reference TRBV5-1 and TRBJ2-7): KAGVTQTPRYLIKTRGQQVTLSCSPISGHRSVSWYQQTPGQGLQFLFEYFSETQRNKGNFPGRFSGRQFSNSRSEMNVSTLELGDSALYLCASSLGAITYEQYFGPGTRLTVT.

The chain recombines TRBV6-1 with TRBJ1-5; possibly TRBD1 for D (5 bases). The CDR3 contains 16 residues. Looked up from germline, CDR1 is MNHNS and CDR2 is SASEGT. V lost 2 bases and J 0 bases, leaving 11 bases between the germline ends. CDR3 DNA sequence: TGTGCCAGCAGTGAATATGGGGCTTTTAGCAATCAGCCCCAGCATTTT. It is translated as CASSEYGAFSNQPQHF.

This clone was counted between two and nine times. This chain links TRBV6-6 with TRBJ1-2; 9 nucleotides match TRBD1. This CDR3 spans 16 amino acids. Germline V gene sequence: CDR1 MNHNY, CDR2 SVGAGI (reference sequence). V shed 8 bases, J shed 0 bases, and the junction held 10 bases outside the gene matches. The chain's CDR3 is CASGTDRGKTNYGYTF. As DNA, the CDR3 is TGTGCCAGCGGTACGGACAGGGGAAAAACTAACTATGGCTACACCTTC.

CDR3 DNA: TGTGCCAGCAGTAAACAGACAGGGAAGAGGACTGAAGCTTTCTTT. This gives the protein CASSKQTGKRTEAFF. V usage is TRBV6-5 and J usage is TRBJ1-1; 7 nucleotides align to TRBD1. This CDR3 spans 15 amino acids. With 5 bases clipped from V and 5 bases from J, the junction kept 11 bases outside the gene matches. CDR1 MNHEY and CDR2 SVGAGI come from the germline V gene.

The rearrangement uses TRBV4-1 and TRBJ2-1, with 8 bases fitting TRBD2. The CDR3 is made up of 16 amino acids. Germline assignment: CDR1 MGHRA and CDR2 YSYEKL. Germline trimming cut 1 base from V and 3 bases from J; bases unmatched to any gene: 5. DNA of the CDR3: TGCGCCAGCAGCCAAGTATTCGGGACTAGCTACAATGAGCAGTTCTTC. Protein product: CASSQVFGTSYNEQFF.

The rearrangement links TRBV19 to TRBJ2-4; D is unresolved. Germline CDR1 reads LNHDA; CDR2 reads SQIVND (reference sequence). There are 13 residues in the CDR3. V gave up 3 bases and J gave up 1 base, with 4 bases separating them. CDR3 DNA: TGTGCCAGTAGTATCGAGGCCAAAAACATTCAGTACTTC. This codes for CASSIEAKNIQYF.

The J gene is TRBJ1-3, the V gene TRBV10-3, with 8 bases lining up with TRBD1. Losses at the gene ends were 8 bases for V and 0 bases for J; bases not matched to a gene: 12. Germline-derived CDR1 and CDR2 are ENHRY and SYGVKD. The CDR3 length is 17 residues. The CDR3 DNA is TGTGCCATCGGGTTGACAGGGGTCGCCGTCTCTGGAAACACCATATATTTT. It translates to CAIGLTGVAVSGNTIYF.